The T cell receptor (beta chain) under discussion was sequenced for a study of cytomegalovirus exposure and HLA in healthy donors. The study's findings and limits: A later analysis showed that HLA-associated TCR beta chains had undergone more clonal expansion than equally common others.

As to this clone: Antigen: not known.

As for the donors, each was a healthy bone marrow donor. PCR primers comprised 60 Vbeta and 13 Jbeta primers. Method: immunoSEQ multiplex PCR; TCRdb's copy keeps in-frame clones and lacks some. The sample includes about 150,000 clones, around nine tenths of them seen just once. CDR1 and CDR2 from the germline V gene are SGHDN and FVKESK. The CDR3 consists of 15 residues. The V and J ends lost 6 bases and 3 bases, in that order; junction bases with no gene match: 4. This chain links TRBV14 with TRBJ2-3, with 12 bases that match TRBD2. The sequence came from a woman in her thirties in good health and CMV-seronegative. Material for sequencing was PBMCs. Here the CDR3 DNA reads TGTGCCAGCAGTCGACTAGCGGGAGAAACAGATACGCAGTATTTT. Translating gives CASSRLAGETDTQYF.